The 27 T cell receptor beta chains reported below all come from one sample, sequenced in a study of T cells after posttransplantation cyclophosphamide. Profiling relied on immunoSEQ multiplex PCR, and the TCRdb table lists in-frame clones only, not all of them. Listed for the sample are 40,000 to 55,000 clones, none seen a single time. The sequenced sample was PBMCs. The receptors shown here come from a middle-aged man in good health, CMV-negative, and a related stem cell transplant donor.

This clone was observed many times. Here the CDR3 reads CASSLYGVTYEQYF. As DNA, the CDR3 is TGTGCCAGCAGTTTATACGGGGTTACATACGAGCAGTACTTC. The rearrangement joins TRBV6-5 to TRBJ2-7, with D possibly matching TRBD2 (5 bases). CDR1 is MNHEY and CDR2 is SVGAGI in the germline V gene. This CDR3 has 14 residues. V was shortened by 4 bases and J by 4 bases, with 14 bases between the two germline ends.

This clone was counted many times. J is TRBJ2-5 and V is TRBV9, with unresolved D. Trimming removed 4 bases at V and 5 bases at J, with 18 bases between. This CDR3 is 15 amino acids long. CDR1 is SGDLS and CDR2 is YYNGEE in the germline V gene. The CDR3 here is CASSPRAPLAETQYF. The CDR3 DNA reads as TGTGCCAGCAGCCCCCGAGCCCCCCTCGCCGAGACCCAGTACTTC.

Many counts were recorded for this clone. The chain carries TRBV5-4 and TRBJ2-2, with D possibly being TRBD2 (5 bases). The CDR3 has 14 residues. Per germline, CDR1 SGHNT and CDR2 YYREEE (reference sequence). The ends were cut back, 0 bases at V and 5 bases at J, with 8 bases in the middle. The CDR3 DNA reads as TGTGCCAGCAGCTTGGCTGGGGAGACCGGGGAGCTGTTTTTT. As protein: CASSLAGETGELFF.

This clone was counted many times. The chain joins TRBV28 to TRBJ2-1; TRBD2 aligns across 12 bases. CDR1 and CDR2 from the germline V gene are MDHEN and SYDVKM. This CDR3 is built from 15 residues. The V and J ends lost 5 bases and 6 bases, in that order; junction bases with no gene match: 5. The CDR3 DNA follows: TGTGCCAGCAGTCCAGGACTAGCGGGAACCAATGAGCAGTTCTTC. Translation: CASSPGLAGTNEQFF.

This clone was found many times. The chain uses TRBV30 and TRBJ1-2, with D maybe TRBD1 (5 bases). The CDR3 runs to 21 residues. Trimming left V 0 bases short and J 0 bases short, with 29 bases between. Germline loops: CDR1 GTSNPN, CDR2 SVGIG (reference sequence). CDR3 sequence reads: CAWSVHRLGQPSPLANYGYTF. Written as DNA, the CDR3 is TGTGCCTGGAGTGTACACCGGTTGGGGCAGCCTTCCCCCCTAGCTAACTATGGCTACACCTTC. Together with reference TRBV30 and TRBJ1-2, the CDR3 gives the full variable domain: SQTIHQWPATLVQPVGSPLSLECTVEGTSNPNLYWYRQAAGRGLQLLFYSVGIGQISSEVPQNLSASRPQDRQFILSSKKLLLSDSGFYLCAWSVHRLGQPSPLANYGYTFGSGTRLTVV.

This clone was picked up a small number of times. A much larger clone differs by one base, so this may be a read error. Different DNA sequences within this sample yield the same CDR3. CDR3 protein: CASSGATSYTF. The CDR3 nucleotides are TGTGCCAGCAGTGGGGCAACGTCCTACACCTTC. The rearrangement joins TRBV28 to TRBJ1-2; D perhaps matches TRBD1 (5 bases). Germline V CDR1 and CDR2: MDHEN, SYDVKM. This CDR3 is built from 11 residues. The V end was cut by 5 bases, the J end by 10 bases, with 11 bases between.

This clone appeared many times. The chain combines TRBV15 with TRBJ2-7, with TRBD2 matching 9 bases. Germline V CDR1 and CDR2: LNHNV, YYDKDF (reference sequence). The CDR3 runs 14 residues. The V segment lost 8 bases and the J segment 5 bases; nucleotides outside the gene matches: 10. The CDR3 DNA reads TGTGCCACCTCCCCGCGGGAGGGATCACACGAGCAGTACTTC. It codes for CATSPREGSHEQYF.

There are many counts of this clone. The V and J genes are TRBV28 and TRBJ2-7; D is unclear. V was cut by 3 bases and J by 0 bases, with 15 bases left in between. CDR3 length: 16 amino acids. Germline V gives CDR1 MDHEN, CDR2 SYDVKM. The CDR3 DNA reads as TGTGCCAGCAGTTTTAACACCGGGTTCGACTCCTACGAGCAGTACTTC. It codes for CASSFNTGFDSYEQYF.

This clone was seen repeatedly, ten times or more. This chain uses TRBV4-1 with TRBJ1-2; D call uncertain. The CDR3 totals 14 residues. The germline CDR1 and CDR2 sequences are MGHRA and YSYEKL. Trimming stripped 2 bases from V and 2 bases from J, with 9 bases between. As DNA, the CDR3 is TGCGCCAGCAGCCAACCAAACAGAAACTATGGCTACACCTTC. Protein sequence: CASSQPNRNYGYTF.

This clone was seen at least ten times. CDR3 region: CASSLSRYEQYF. The CDR3 nucleotides are TGTGCCAGCAGCTTATCGAGGTACGAGCAGTACTTC. The rearrangement links TRBV7-2 to TRBJ2-7, with D hard to call. V was shortened by 2 bases and J by 4 bases, with 6 bases between the two germline ends. This CDR3 region has 12 residues. Germline V gene lookup returns CDR1 SGHTA and CDR2 FQGNSA.

The rearrangement links TRBV6-5 to TRBJ1-2; no clear D. Trimming left V 5 bases short and J 7 bases short, with 11 bases between. The CDR3 extends over 12 amino acids. Germline V CDR1 and CDR2: MNHEY, SVGAGI. CDR3 loop: CASSEALRGYTF. CDR3 nucleotides: TGTGCCAGCAGTGAAGCGCTCCGTGGCTACACCTTC.

The sample holds many counts of this clone. The chain employs TRBV27 and TRBJ1-2; tentatively, D is TRBD1 (6 bases). This CDR3 has 16 residues. Germline assignment: CDR1 MNHEY and CDR2 SMNVEV (reference sequence). V lost 0 bases and J 7 bases, leaving 18 bases between the germline ends. The CDR3 coding sequence is TGTGCCAGCAGTTTATCGCGAGGAGGGGGGGGTGTTGGCTACACCTTC. Translating gives CASSLSRGGGGVGYTF.

The rearrangement joins TRBV6-1 to TRBJ2-1; D possibly corresponds to TRBD2 (6 bases). V shed 6 bases and J shed 0 bases, with 12 bases lying between them. Germline assignment: CDR1 MNHNS and CDR2 SASEGT. The length of the CDR3 is 15 residues. The CDR3 nucleotides are TGTGCCAGCAGCGGCGGGGTGCGCTCCTACAATGAGCAGTTCTTC. Translated, it gives CASSGGVRSYNEQFF.

There are a few counts of this clone. The rearrangement uses TRBV4-3 and TRBJ2-1; D ambiguous. CDR3 size: 13 residues. The V gene lost 0 bases and the J gene lost 9 bases, with 9 bases spanning the gap. Germline V gene lookup returns CDR1 LGHNA and CDR2 YSLEER. In nucleotides, the CDR3 is TGCGCCAGCAGCCAAGATCCGAGGCGTGAGCAGTTCTTC. This sequence encodes CASSQDPRREQFF.

This clone was counted ten times or more. The chain is built from TRBV9 and TRBJ2-1; 13 bases align to TRBD2. V lost 0 bases, J lost 6 bases, and 0 bases stayed unmatched. Germline V lookup: CDR1 SGDLS, CDR2 YYNGEE. This CDR3 comprises 15 residues. CDR3 bases: TGTGCCAGCAGCGTAGGACTAGCGGGAGGCAATGAGCAGTTCTTC. It specifies CASSVGLAGGNEQFF.

This clone was detected many times. The J gene is TRBJ2-7, the V gene TRBV10-3; D remains ambiguous. This CDR3 is built from 12 residues. The V end was cut by 0 bases, the J end by 4 bases, with 4 bases between. Germline CDR1 and CDR2: ENHRY and SYGVKD. The CDR3 is CAISESSYEQYF. Written as DNA, the CDR3 is TGTGCCATCAGTGAGTCCTCTTACGAGCAGTACTTC.

This clone was observed many times. The V call is TRBV4-1, the J call TRBJ2-2, with TRBD1 matching 7 bases. Losses at the gene ends were 4 bases for V and 1 base for J; bases not matched to a gene: 6. Germline assignment: CDR1 MGHRA and CDR2 YSYEKL. The CDR3 has 16 amino acids. The CDR3 DNA follows: TGCGCCAGCAGCCGACCCGGGACAGAGAACACCGGGGAGCTGTTTTTT. Translated, it gives CASSRPGTENTGELFF.

Many counts were recorded for this clone. The rearrangement links TRBV6-4 to TRBJ2-7; TRBD2 aligns across 8 bases. CDR1 is MRHNA and CDR2 is SNTAGT in the germline V gene. The CDR3 contains 18 residues. V dropped 7 bases and J dropped 2; count of bases not matched to a gene: 19. The CDR3 here is CASMVRLAGVLLPYEQYF. In DNA, the CDR3 is TGTGCCAGCATGGTACGGCTAGCGGGCGTCCTATTACCCTACGAGCAGTACTTC.

At least ten counts were recorded for this clone. The rearrangement links TRBV18 to TRBJ2-7; D may be TRBD2 (5 bases). The germline gives CDR1 KGHSH, CDR2 LQKENI. V lost 3 bases, J lost 2 bases, and 11 bases lay in between. CDR3 size: 14 residues. This CDR3 reads CASSPPGITYEQYF. The DNA for the CDR3 is TGTGCCAGCTCACCCCCGGGAATAACCTACGAGCAGTACTTC.

Ten or more counts support this clone. The chain is built from TRBV5-6 and TRBJ1-2, with D unresolved. Trimming took off 6 bases at V and 1 base at J, with 10 bases between the two ends. This CDR3 spans 13 amino acids. Germline CDR1 reads SGHDT; CDR2 reads YYEEEE. The CDR3 sequence is CASIIRFNYGYTF. In nucleotides, the CDR3 is TGTGCCAGCATCATTCGGTTTAACTATGGCTACACCTTC. Variable domain in full (rest from reference TRBV5-6 and TRBJ1-2): DAGVTQSPTHLIKTRGQQVTLRCSPKSGHDTVSWYQQALGQGPQFIFQYYEEEERQRGNFPDRFSGHQFPNYSSELNVNALLLGDSALYLCASIIRFNYGYTFGSGTRLTVV.

In this sample, this clone turned up many times. The V gene is TRBV6-5, the J gene TRBJ2-1; D is unresolved. Trimming removed 6 bases from V and 7 bases from J, with 13 bases in between. CDR3 length: 13 amino acids. Germline CDR1 MNHEY, CDR2 SVGAGI. The CDR3 sequence is CASRHELRNEQFF. The DNA for the CDR3 is TGTGCCAGCAGACACGAGTTGCGGAATGAGCAGTTCTTC.

This clone was counted at least ten times. This chain connects TRBV10-3 to TRBJ2-1, with 7 bases identical to TRBD2. Germline values: CDR1 ENHRY, CDR2 SYGVKD. CDR3 length: 14 amino acids. The V gene end was trimmed by 6 bases and the J gene end by 6 bases; junction bases not matched to a gene: 8. Written as DNA, the CDR3 is TGTGCCATCAGATCGCGGGAGTGGTTCAATGAGCAGTTCTTC. Translation gives CAIRSREWFNEQFF.

Many counts were recorded for this clone. This chain's CDR3 is CASSLIAGAYNEQFF. The CDR3 coding sequence is TGCGCCAGCAGCCTTATAGCGGGAGCCTACAATGAGCAGTTCTTC. This rearrangement joins TRBV5-1 to TRBJ2-1; 9 nucleotides align to TRBD2. CDR1 and CDR2 from the germline V gene are SGHRS and YFSETQ. This CDR3 contains 15 residues. Trimming took 4 bases from V and 2 from J; bases not matched to a gene: 4.

This clone was detected ten times or more. The chain couples TRBV4-2 to TRBJ1-1; D unclear. The ends were cut back, 1 base at V and 1 base at J, with 10 bases in the middle. The CDR3 runs 15 residues. The germline gives CDR1 LGHNA, CDR2 YNFKEQ. The CDR3 DNA reads as TGTGCCAGCAGCCAAGTACGCGTCGGGAACACTGAAGCTTTCTTT. Amino acids: CASSQVRVGNTEAFF.

This clone was found many times. V gene TRBV6-1 combines with J gene TRBJ2-7; D remains ambiguous. The germline CDR1 and CDR2 sequences are MNHNS and SASEGT. This CDR3 contains 15 residues. Between the trimmed V and J ends, which lost 2 bases and 0 bases, there was a span of 11 bases. CDR3 DNA: TGTGCCAGCAGTGAACCCTATTTAAGCTCCTACGAGCAGTACTTC. Translated, it gives CASSEPYLSSYEQYF.

This clone was seen repeatedly, ten times or more. Here the CDR3 reads CASSEGRELGEQFF. In DNA, the CDR3 is TGTGCCAGCAGTGAGGGGCGGGAGTTAGGGGAGCAGTTCTTC. The chain links TRBV6-1 to TRBJ2-1, with 7 bases lining up with TRBD2. Germline V gene lookup returns CDR1 MNHNS and CDR2 SASEGT. V lost 3 bases to trimming and J lost 10 bases; unmatched junction nucleotides: 9. This CDR3 has 14 amino acids.

This clone came up many times. The V call is TRBV21-1, the J call TRBJ1-2. TRBV21-1 is given as a pseudogene. The CDR3 extends over 15 amino acids. The CDR3 DNA is TGTGCCAGCAGCAAAGAGGAGGGGATATTCGGTGGCTACACCTTC. Translating gives CASSKEEGIFGGYTF.